What follows are 12 T cell receptor beta chains derived from one specimen sequenced in a study of blood T cell repertoires in COVID-19. Profiling relied on immunoSEQ multiplex PCR, and the TCRdb table lists in-frame clones only, not all of them. The table has 190,000 or so clones, around 82% seen once. Sequences were obtained from peripheral blood. These receptors were obtained from a man aged 45-65 years with active or convalescent COVID-19.

This sequence joins TRBV6-5 and TRBJ1-4, with 7 nucleotides matching TRBD1. Germline V gene lookup returns CDR1 MNHEY and CDR2 SVGAGI. Losses at the gene ends were 5 bases for V and 7 bases for J; bases not matched to a gene: 10. This CDR3 contains 15 residues. This CDR3 is CASSPATGLREKLFF. As DNA, the CDR3 is TGTGCCAGCAGTCCCGCGACAGGGTTGCGTGAAAAACTGTTTTTT.

J is TRBJ1-3 and V is TRBV5-1, with 9 bases matching TRBD1. This CDR3 contains 15 residues. The junction had 5 bases not matched to a gene; V was cut back by 4 bases and J by 3 bases. The germline V gene encodes CDR1 SGHRS and CDR2 YFSETQ. Written as DNA, the CDR3 is TGCGCCAGCAGCCCAAGGACAGGGGATGGAAACACCATATATTTT. It is translated as CASSPRTGDGNTIYF.

This clone was observed a handful of times. The gene calls are TRBV7-8 and TRBJ1-5, with 11 bases aligning to TRBD1. Germline lookup yields CDR1 SGHVS and CDR2 FQNEAQ. CDR3 size: 16 residues. J lost 1 base, V lost 5 bases, and 4 bases had no gene match. CDR3: CASSADRGRSNQPQHF. The CDR3, as DNA: TGTGCCAGCAGCGCGGACAGGGGGCGAAGCAATCAGCCCCAGCATTTT.

V is TRBV2 and J is TRBJ1-6; TRBD1 aligns across 8 bases. The CDR3 has 13 residues. Germline V gives CDR1 SNHLY, CDR2 FYNNEI. V was clipped by 6 bases and J by 9 bases; unmatched bases: 4. The CDR3 nucleotides are TGTGCCAGCAGGACAGGGGAGACTTCACCCCTCCACTTT. Protein: CASRTGETSPLHF.

This chain joins TRBV9 and TRBJ1-5, with 10 bases identical to TRBD1. The CDR3 is 15 residues long. After removal of 3 bases from V and 5 bases from J, the junction contained 5 bases not matched to a gene. Germline values: CDR1 SGDLS, CDR2 YYNGEE. In DNA, the CDR3 is TGTGCCAGCAGCGGGGGACAGGGGTGGGATCAGCCCCAGCATTTT. Translated: CASSGGQGWDQPQHF.

This sequence joins TRBV6-5 and TRBJ1-5; possibly TRBD1 for D (5 bases). Trimming stripped 7 bases from V and 0 bases from J, with 10 bases between. Germline lookup yields CDR1 MNHEY and CDR2 SVGAGI. The CDR3 runs 14 residues. The CDR3 region has the DNA TGTGCCAGCACTGGGGGGTTTAGCAATCAGCCCCAGCATTTT. Encoded protein: CASTGGFSNQPQHF.

This clone was seen only once. V and J are TRBV5-1 and TRBJ2-7, with D unclear. The CDR3 loop spans 14 amino acids. The germline V gene encodes CDR1 SGHRS and CDR2 YFSETQ. V lost 4 bases and J 6 bases, leaving 17 bases between the germline ends. CDR3 DNA: TGCGCCAGCAGCCGCGGCCAAACCCCGGGCGAGCAGTACTTC. Its protein product is CASSRGQTPGEQYF.

The chain couples TRBV4-1 to TRBJ2-5; D not resolved. This CDR3 spans 16 amino acids. Trimming pared 0 bases from V and 10 bases from J, leaving 21 bases between. CDR1 is MGHRA and CDR2 is YSYEKL in the germline V gene. For the CDR3, the DNA is TGCGCCAGCAGCCAAGATGCGCTTGATCCCAAGAGGAGCCAGTACTTC. It specifies CASSQDALDPKRSQYF.

The rearrangement joins TRBV10-3 to TRBJ2-4; 7 positions match TRBD1. This CDR3 region has 16 residues. Germline V gives CDR1 ENHRY, CDR2 SYGVKD. The V gene end was trimmed by 0 bases and the J gene end by 0 bases; junction bases not matched to a gene: 2. CDR3 coding DNA: TGTGCCATCAGTGAGTCGGGACAGATAGCCAAAAACATTCAGTACTTC. Its translation is CAISESGQIAKNIQYF.

The chain recombines TRBV4-1 with TRBJ2-5; 9 bases match TRBD2. Germline V gene data show CDR1 as MGHRA and CDR2 as YSYEKL. The V segment lost 0 bases and the J segment 2 bases; nucleotides outside the gene matches: 7. CDR3 length: 17 residues. The CDR3 region is CASSQDPSGARQETQYF. The CDR3 region has the DNA TGCGCCAGCAGCCAAGATCCTAGCGGGGCGAGGCAAGAGACCCAGTACTTC.

The chain joins TRBV5-1 to TRBJ2-1, with 14 bases matching TRBD2. The germline V gene has CDR1 SGHRS and CDR2 YFSETQ. This CDR3 has 17 amino acids. V lost 3 bases and J lost 2; bases outside the gene matches: 4. CDR3 DNA: TGCGCCAGCAGCTCGGGACTAGCGGGGGATCCCTACAATGAGCAGTTCTTC. This gives the protein CASSSGLAGDPYNEQFF. The full variable domain, with the rest looked up from reference TRBV5-1 and TRBJ2-1, is KAGVTQTPRYLIKTRGQQVTLSCSPISGHRSVSWYQQTPGQGLQFLFEYFSETQRNKGNFPGRFSGRQFSNSRSEMNVSTLELGDSALYLCASSSGLAGDPYNEQFFGPGTRLTVL.

The genes are TRBV7-6 and TRBJ2-2; the match to TRBD2 covers 12 bases. The CDR3 is 19 residues long. The germline V gene encodes CDR1 SGHVS and CDR2 FNYEAQ. J was trimmed by 0 bases and V by 2 bases; bases with no gene match: 7. CDR3 amino acids: CASSLLAGGTTANTGELFF. CDR3 coding DNA: TGTGCCAGCAGCTTACTAGCGGGAGGGACCACCGCGAACACCGGGGAGCTGTTTTTT.